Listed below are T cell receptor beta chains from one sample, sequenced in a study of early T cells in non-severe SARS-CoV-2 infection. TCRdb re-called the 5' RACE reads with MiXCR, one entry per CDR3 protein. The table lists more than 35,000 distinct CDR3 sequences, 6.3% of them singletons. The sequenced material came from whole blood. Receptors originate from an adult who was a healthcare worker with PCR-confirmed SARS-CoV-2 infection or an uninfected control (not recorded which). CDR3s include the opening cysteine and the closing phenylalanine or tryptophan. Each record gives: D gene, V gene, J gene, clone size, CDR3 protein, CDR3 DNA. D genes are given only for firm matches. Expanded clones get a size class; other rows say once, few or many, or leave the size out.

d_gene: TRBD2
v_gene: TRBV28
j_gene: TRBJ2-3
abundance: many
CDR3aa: CASLSGDRTDTQYF
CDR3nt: TGTGCCAGCCTAAGCGGGGACCGCACAGATACGCAGTATTTT

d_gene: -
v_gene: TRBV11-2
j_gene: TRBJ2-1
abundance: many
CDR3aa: CASSLDLSSEQFF
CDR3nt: TGTGCCAGCAGCTTAGATTTGAGTTCTGAGCAGTTCTTC

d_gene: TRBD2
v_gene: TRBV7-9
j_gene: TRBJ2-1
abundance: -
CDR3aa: CASSRNSGSNYNEQFF
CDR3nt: TGTGCCAGCAGCCGCAATAGCGGGAGTAACTACAATGAGCAGTTCTTC

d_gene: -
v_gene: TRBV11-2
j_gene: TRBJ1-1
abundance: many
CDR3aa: CASSSPRDGNTEAFF
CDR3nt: TGTGCCAGCAGCTCCCCCCGAGACGGGAACACTGAAGCTTTCTTT

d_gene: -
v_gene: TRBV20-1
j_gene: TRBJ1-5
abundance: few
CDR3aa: CSAQSDRYNHPQHF
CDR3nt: TGCAGTGCTCAGAGTGACAGGTACAATCATCCCCAGCATTTT

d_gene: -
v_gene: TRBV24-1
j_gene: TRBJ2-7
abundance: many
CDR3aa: CATSSQGYEQYF
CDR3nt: TGTGCCACCAGCTCACAGGGCTACGAGCAGTACTTC

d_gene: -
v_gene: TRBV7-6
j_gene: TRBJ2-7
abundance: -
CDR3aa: CASSLGAGRYEQYF
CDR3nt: TGTGCCAGCAGCTTAGGGGCGGGACGCTACGAGCAGTACTTC

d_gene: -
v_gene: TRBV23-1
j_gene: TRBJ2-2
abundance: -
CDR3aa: CASSPGSGELFF
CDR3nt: TGCGCCAGCAGTCCGGGAAGCGGGGAGCTGTTTTTT

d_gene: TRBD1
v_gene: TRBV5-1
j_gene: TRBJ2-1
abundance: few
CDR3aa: CASSLNRGDNEQFF
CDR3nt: TGCGCCAGCAGCTTGAACAGGGGAGATAATGAGCAGTTCTTC

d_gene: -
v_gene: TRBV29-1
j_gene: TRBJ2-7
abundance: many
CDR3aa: CSVEGLTYEQYF
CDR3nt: TGCAGCGTTGAAGGACTAACCTACGAGCAGTACTTC

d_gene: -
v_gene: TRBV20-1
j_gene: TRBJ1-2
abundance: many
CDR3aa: CSAAGRFLIDGYTF
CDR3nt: TGCAGTGCTGCGGGGCGATTCTTGATCGATGGCTACACCTTC

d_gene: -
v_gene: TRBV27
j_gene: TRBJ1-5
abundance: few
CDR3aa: CASSLQGRSNQPQHF
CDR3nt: TGTGCCAGCAGTTTACAGGGAAGGAGCAATCAGCCCCAGCATTTT

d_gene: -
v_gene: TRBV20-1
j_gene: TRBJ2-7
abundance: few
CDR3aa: CSASVSYEQYF
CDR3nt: TGCAGTGCTAGTGTATCGTACGAGCAGTACTTC

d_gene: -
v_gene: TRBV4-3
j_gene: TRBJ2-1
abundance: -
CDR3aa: CASSYRDGNEQFF
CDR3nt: TGCGCCAGCAGCTACCGGGACGGTAATGAGCAGTTCTTC

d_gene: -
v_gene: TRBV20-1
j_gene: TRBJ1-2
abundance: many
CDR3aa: CSATPGLMSSGYTF
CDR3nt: TGCAGTGCAACGCCAGGGTTGATGTCAAGTGGCTACACCTTC

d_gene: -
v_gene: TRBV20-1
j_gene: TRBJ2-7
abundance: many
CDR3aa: CSARDAQATYEQYF
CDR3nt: TGCAGTGCTAGAGATGCCCAGGCAACCTACGAGCAGTACTTC

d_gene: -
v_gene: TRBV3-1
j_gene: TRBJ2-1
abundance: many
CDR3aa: CASSQLSGNNEQFF
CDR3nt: TGTGCCAGCAGCCAATTAAGCGGAAACAATGAGCAGTTCTTC

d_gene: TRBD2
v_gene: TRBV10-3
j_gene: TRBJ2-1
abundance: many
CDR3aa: CAISGRPGLALDEQFF
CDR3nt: TGTGCCATCAGTGGACGCCCGGGACTAGCCCTCGATGAGCAGTTCTTC

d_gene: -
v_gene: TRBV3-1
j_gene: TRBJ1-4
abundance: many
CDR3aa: CASSRQTANEKLFF
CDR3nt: TGTGCCAGCAGCCGCCAAACAGCGAATGAAAAACTGTTTTTT

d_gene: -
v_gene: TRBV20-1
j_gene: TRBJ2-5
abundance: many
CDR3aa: CSATSRRGVTQYF
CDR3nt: TGCAGTGCTACTAGTCGGCGGGGTGTGACCCAGTACTTC

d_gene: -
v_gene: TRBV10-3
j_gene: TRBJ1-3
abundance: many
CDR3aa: CAITSATSGNTIYF
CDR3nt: TGTGCCATCACTTCAGCCACCTCTGGAAACACCATATATTTT

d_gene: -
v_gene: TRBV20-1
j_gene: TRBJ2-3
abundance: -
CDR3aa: CSARVVPDTQYF
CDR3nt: TGCAGTGCTAGAGTGGTTCCTGATACGCAGTATTTT